This T cell receptor beta chain is from a study of siplizumab effects on memory and regulatory T cells. Study conclusions and caveats: Siplizumab produced a significant drop in alloreactive sequences attributable to unstimulated CD4+ memory cells.

Repertoires were generated with immunoSEQ multiplex PCR, while TCRdb's copy carries only in-frame clones and drops some. The sample lists about 72,000 clones, 75% to 95% occurring once. The CDR3 covers 11 residues. Between the trimmed V and J ends, which lost 6 bases and 5 bases, there was a span of 4 bases. Germline assignment: CDR1 LNHDA and CDR2 SQIVND (reference sequence). With regard to this clone: Its antigen is not identified.

Sequencing was carried out using CD8+ T cells sorted from blood. This receptor was identified in a human donor in good health. This chain uses TRBV19 with TRBJ1-4; D is unresolved. In DNA, the CDR3 is TGTGCCAGTAGCAGAAATGAAAAACTGTTTTTT. This gives the protein CASSRNEKLFF.